Below, 4 T cell receptor beta chains from the same sample are listed, as sequenced in a study of cytomegalovirus exposure and HLA in healthy donors. The study ran its PCR with 60 Vbeta and 13 Jbeta primers. TCRdb's table, derived via immunoSEQ multiplex PCR, lists solely in-frame clones and lacks some. This table holds 200,000 to 250,000 clones, under 80% found once. Sequencing was performed on PBMCs. These TCRs come from a young woman in good health and CMV-seronegative.

The gene calls are TRBV29-1 and TRBJ1-5; TRBD1 matches at 12 bases. Germline CDR1 is SQVTM and CDR2 is ANQGSEA. J lost 10 bases, V lost 6 bases, and 10 bases had no gene match. The CDR3 totals 14 residues. Written as DNA, the CDR3 is TGCAGCGTCGCGTGGGGGGACAGGGGGCTACCCCAGCATTTT. It is translated as CSVAWGDRGLPQHF.

This clone appeared many times. This rearrangement joins TRBV6-5 to TRBJ1-1; 11 nucleotides line up with TRBD1. J gave up 6 bases and V 6 bases, and 9 bases lay outside the gene matches. The CDR3 totals 15 residues. CDR1 is MNHEY and CDR2 is SVGAGI in the germline V gene. CDR3 sequence: CASSDGQGALAEAFF. In DNA, the CDR3 is TGTGCCAGCAGCGACGGACAGGGGGCTTTAGCTGAAGCTTTCTTT.

This chain uses TRBV7-3 with TRBJ2-1; 8 nucleotides agree with TRBD1. J lost 6 bases, V lost 3 bases, and 7 bases had no gene match. Germline V gene sequence: CDR1 SGHTA, CDR2 FQGTGA. CDR3 length: 15 amino acids. CDR3 protein: CASSFGQGLSNEQFF. CDR3 DNA: TGTGCCAGCAGCTTCGGACAGGGCCTCTCCAATGAGCAGTTCTTC.

The V call is TRBV7-9, the J call TRBJ1-2; TRBD1 aligns across 11 bases. The J segment lost 4 bases and the V segment lost 5 bases, leaving 6 bases of the junction unmatched. The CDR3 consists of 15 residues. The V gene's germline CDR1 is SEHNR and CDR2 FQNEAQ (reference sequence). Here the CDR3 DNA reads TGTGCCAGCAGCGGTGGGGACAGGGGGATCTATGGCTACACCTTC. This gives the protein CASSGGDRGIYGYTF.